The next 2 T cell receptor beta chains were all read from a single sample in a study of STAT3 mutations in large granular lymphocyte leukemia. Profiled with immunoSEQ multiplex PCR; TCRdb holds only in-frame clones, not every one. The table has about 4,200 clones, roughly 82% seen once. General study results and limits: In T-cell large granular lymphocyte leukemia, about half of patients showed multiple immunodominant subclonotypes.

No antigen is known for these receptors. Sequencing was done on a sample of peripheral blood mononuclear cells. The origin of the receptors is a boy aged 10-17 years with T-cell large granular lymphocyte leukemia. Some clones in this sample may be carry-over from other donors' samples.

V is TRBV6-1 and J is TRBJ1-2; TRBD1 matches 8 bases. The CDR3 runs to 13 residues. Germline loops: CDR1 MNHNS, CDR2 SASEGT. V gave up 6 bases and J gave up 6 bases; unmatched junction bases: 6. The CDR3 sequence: CASRATGDHGYTF. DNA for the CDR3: TGTGCCAGCAGGGCGACAGGGGACCATGGCTACACCTTC.

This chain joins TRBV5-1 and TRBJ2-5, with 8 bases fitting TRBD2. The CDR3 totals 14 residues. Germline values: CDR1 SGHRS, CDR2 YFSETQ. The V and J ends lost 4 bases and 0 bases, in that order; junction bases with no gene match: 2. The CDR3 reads CASSTSGHQETQYF. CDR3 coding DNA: TGCGCCAGCAGCACTAGCGGTCACCAAGAGACCCAGTACTTC.